These 13 T cell receptor beta chains originate from one sample sequenced in a study of shared clonotypes between healthy human individuals. Only in-frame clones appear in the TCRdb table, and some are missing; sequencing was by immunoSEQ multiplex PCR. The sample has millions of clones, just over 90% seen once. Sequencing used naive CD4+ T cells sorted from blood. The subset here: CD45RA+ positively selected. The receptors stem from a man aged 18 to 35 in good health.

This clone was seen once. The same CDR3 also results from other DNA sequences found in this sample. This sequence joins TRBV6-5 and TRBJ2-5; 7 bases are shared with TRBD1. The germline V gene encodes CDR1 MNHEY and CDR2 SVGAGI. Unmatched junction bases numbered 9, after V lost 3 bases and J lost 5 bases. There are 15 residues in the CDR3. Here the CDR3 reads CASSYSTGVGETQYF. The CDR3 coding sequence is TGTGCCAGCAGTTATTCTACAGGGGTAGGGGAGACCCAGTACTTC.

This rearrangement joins TRBV5-1 to TRBJ1-2; 10 nucleotides align to TRBD1. This CDR3 comprises 14 residues. The J segment lost 7 bases and the V segment lost 5 bases, leaving 8 bases of the junction unmatched. Per germline, CDR1 SGHRS and CDR2 YFSETQ. CDR3 sequence: CASRPDRGRGGYTF. CDR3 DNA sequence: TGCGCCAGCAGACCCGACAGGGGGCGTGGTGGCTACACCTTC.

V usage is TRBV6-6 and J usage is TRBJ2-7; TRBD2 might be the D (6 bases). This CDR3 spans 16 amino acids. V gave up 3 bases and J gave up 0 bases, with 15 bases separating them. The germline CDR1 and CDR2 sequences are MNHNY and SVGAGI (reference sequence). Here the CDR3 reads CASSYPGTSSSYEQYF. CDR3 DNA: TGTGCCAGCAGTTATCCCGGGACTTCTAGCTCCTACGAGCAGTACTTC.

V gene TRBV21-1 combines with J gene TRBJ2-5; the D call TRBD2 from the table was never checked on the DNA. TRBV21-1 is a documented pseudogene. The CDR3 has 13 residues. The CDR3 nucleotides are TGTGCCAGCAGCATTCACGGGAGGGAGACCCAGTACTTC. Translating it yields CASSIHGRETQYF.

The chain joins TRBV6-1 to TRBJ2-5, with a tentative D call TRBD2 (6 bases). CDR1 is MNHNS, CDR2 SASEGT, per germline. The CDR3 runs to 15 residues. Trimming left V 5 bases short and J 5 bases short, with 18 bases between. The DNA of the CDR3 is TGTGCCAGCAGTCCGAGCAGGCTCCGGGGGGAGACCCAGTACTTC. This translates into CASSPSRLRGETQYF.

The chain joins TRBV7-2 to TRBJ1-4; unclear D gene. The CDR3 spans 12 residues. The V end lost 3 bases, the J end lost 6 bases, and 5 bases lay between the germline ends. The germline CDR1 and CDR2 sequences are SGHTA and FQGNSA. The CDR3 spells CASSFIDEKLFF. CDR3 sequence (DNA): TGTGCCAGCAGCTTTATCGATGAAAAACTGTTTTTT.

The CDR3 DNA reads TGTGCCAGCTCACCACTGGCGGGAGCCCCTTTTAAGGAGACAGATACGCAGTATTTT. This encodes CASSPLAGAPFKETDTQYF. The chain carries TRBV18 and TRBJ2-3; 7 bases line up with TRBD2. The CDR3 covers 19 residues. Looked up from germline, CDR1 is KGHSH and CDR2 is LQKENI. Losses at the gene ends were 1 base for V and 3 bases for J; bases not matched to a gene: 16.

This clone was detected only once. The V gene is TRBV5-1, the J gene TRBJ2-6; D is perhaps TRBD1 (6 bases). The V end lost 1 base, the J end lost 0 bases, and 8 bases lay between the germline ends. The CDR3 contains 16 residues. CDR1 and CDR2 from the germline V gene are SGHRS and YFSETQ. The CDR3 loop is CASSLTGFSGANVLTF. In DNA, the CDR3 is TGCGCCAGCAGCTTGACAGGGTTCTCTGGGGCCAACGTCCTGACTTTC.

The chain has TRBV5-1 and TRBJ1-1; tentative D call: TRBD1 (5 bases). Germline V gene sequence: CDR1 SGHRS, CDR2 YFSETQ. Trimming removed 0 bases from V and 4 bases from J, with 16 bases in between. The CDR3 spans 16 residues. The CDR3 DNA follows: TGCGCCAGCAGCTTGGCCTCCTCAGGGATGGGCACTGAAGCTTTCTTT. Protein sequence: CASSLASSGMGTEAFF.

J is TRBJ2-1 and V is TRBV10-3; 9 bases fit TRBD2. Losses at the gene ends were 0 bases for V and 2 bases for J; bases not matched to a gene: 5. Germline CDR1 reads ENHRY; CDR2 reads SYGVKD. This CDR3 has 17 residues. The CDR3 loop is CAISESLSGRAYNEQFF. The CDR3 DNA follows: TGTGCCATCAGTGAGTCCCTTAGCGGGAGAGCCTACAATGAGCAGTTCTTC.

The chain combines TRBV5-4 with TRBJ1-2; D gene uncertain. Germline CDR1 is SGHNT and CDR2 is YYREEE (reference sequence). V lost 2 bases and J 4 bases, leaving 15 bases between the germline ends. This CDR3 is built from 15 residues. CDR3 coding DNA: TGTGCCAGCAGCTTTTATAGTCAGATCCTCTATGGCTACACCTTC. It yields the protein CASSFYSQILYGYTF.

This clone was observed once. The chain employs TRBV12-5 and TRBJ2-7; possible D gene TRBD2, 5 bases. Trimming pared 2 bases from V and 3 bases from J, leaving 14 bases between. CDR3 length: 15 residues. CDR1 and CDR2 (germline): LGHNT, FRNRAP. CDR3 loop: CASGLILTGNYEQYF. The CDR3 nucleotides are TGTGCTAGTGGTTTGATCCTGACCGGGAACTACGAGCAGTACTTC.

The rearrangement uses TRBV14 and TRBJ2-6; D unresolved. Germline CDR1 is SGHDN and CDR2 is FVKESK. The CDR3 sequence is 15 residues long. Deletions cut 4 bases from V and 4 bases from J, with 11 bases between. The CDR3 reads CASSPSGYGANVLTF. Here the CDR3 DNA reads TGTGCCAGCAGCCCCTCAGGTTACGGGGCCAACGTCCTGACTTTC.